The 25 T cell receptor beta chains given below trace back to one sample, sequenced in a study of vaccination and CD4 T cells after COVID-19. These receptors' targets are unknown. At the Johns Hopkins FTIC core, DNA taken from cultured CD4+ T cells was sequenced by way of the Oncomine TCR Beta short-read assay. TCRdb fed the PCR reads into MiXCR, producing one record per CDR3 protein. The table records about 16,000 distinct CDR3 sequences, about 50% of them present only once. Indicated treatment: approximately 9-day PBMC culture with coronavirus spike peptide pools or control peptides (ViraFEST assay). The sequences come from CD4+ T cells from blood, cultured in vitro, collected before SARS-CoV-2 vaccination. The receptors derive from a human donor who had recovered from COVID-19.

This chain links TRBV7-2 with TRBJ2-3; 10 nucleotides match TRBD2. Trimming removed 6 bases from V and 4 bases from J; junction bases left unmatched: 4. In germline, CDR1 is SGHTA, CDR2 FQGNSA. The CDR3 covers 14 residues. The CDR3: CASRPGTSADTQYF. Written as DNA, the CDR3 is TGTGCCAGCAGGCCCGGGACTAGCGCAGATACGCAGTATTTT.

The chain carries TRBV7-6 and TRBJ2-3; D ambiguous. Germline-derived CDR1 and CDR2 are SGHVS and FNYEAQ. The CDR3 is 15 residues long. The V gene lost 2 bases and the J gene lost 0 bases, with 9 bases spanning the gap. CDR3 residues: CASSLFRQSTDTQYF. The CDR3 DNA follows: TGTGCCAGCAGCTTATTTCGTCAGAGCACAGATACGCAGTATTTT.

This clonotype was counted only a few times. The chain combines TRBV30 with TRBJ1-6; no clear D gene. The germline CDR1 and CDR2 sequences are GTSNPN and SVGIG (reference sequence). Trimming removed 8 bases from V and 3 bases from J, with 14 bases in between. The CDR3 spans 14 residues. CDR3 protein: CAVDGGRYNSPLHF. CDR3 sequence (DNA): TGTGCCGTGGACGGAGGGCGCTATAATTCACCCCTCCACTTT.

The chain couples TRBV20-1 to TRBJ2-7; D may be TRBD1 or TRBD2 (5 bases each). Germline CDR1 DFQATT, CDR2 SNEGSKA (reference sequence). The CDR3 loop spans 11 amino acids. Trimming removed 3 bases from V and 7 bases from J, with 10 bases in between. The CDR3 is CSARGVGEQYF. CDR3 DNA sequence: TGCAGTGCTAGGGGGGTCGGGGAGCAGTACTTC.

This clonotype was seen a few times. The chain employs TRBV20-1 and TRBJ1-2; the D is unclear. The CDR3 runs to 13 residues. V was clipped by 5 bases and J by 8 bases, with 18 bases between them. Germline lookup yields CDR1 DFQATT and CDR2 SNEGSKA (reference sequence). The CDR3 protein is CSAGIRFLQGYTF. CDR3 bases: TGCAGTGCTGGAATCAGGTTTTTGCAGGGCTACACCTTC.

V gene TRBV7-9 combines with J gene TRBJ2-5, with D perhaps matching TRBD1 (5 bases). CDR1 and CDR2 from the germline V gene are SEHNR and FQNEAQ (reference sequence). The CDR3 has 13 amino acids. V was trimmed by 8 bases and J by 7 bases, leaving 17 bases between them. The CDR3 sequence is CASSDYAQGTQYF. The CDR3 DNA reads TGTGCCAGCTCCGATTACGCGCAGGGGACCCAGTACTTC.

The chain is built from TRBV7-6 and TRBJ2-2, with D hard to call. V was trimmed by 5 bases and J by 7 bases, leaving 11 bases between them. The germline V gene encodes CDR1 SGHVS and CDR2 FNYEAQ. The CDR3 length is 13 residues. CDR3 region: CASSQYGRGELFF. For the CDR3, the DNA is TGTGCCAGCAGCCAATACGGGCGCGGGGAGCTGTTTTTT.

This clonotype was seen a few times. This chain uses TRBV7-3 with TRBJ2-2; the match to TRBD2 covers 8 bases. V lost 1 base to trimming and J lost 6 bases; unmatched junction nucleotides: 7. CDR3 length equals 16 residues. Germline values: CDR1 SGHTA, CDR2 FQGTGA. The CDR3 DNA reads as TGTGCCAGCAGCTTAATGGCTACGGGAGGGGCCGGGGAGCTGTTTTTT. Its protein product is CASSLMATGGAGELFF.

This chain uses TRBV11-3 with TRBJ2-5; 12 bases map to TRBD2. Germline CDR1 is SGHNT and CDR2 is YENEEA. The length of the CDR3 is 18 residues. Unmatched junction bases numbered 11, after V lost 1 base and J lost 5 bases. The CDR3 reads CASSLGQLAGGREETQYF. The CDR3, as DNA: TGTGCCAGCAGCTTAGGGCAGCTAGCGGGAGGGCGAGAGGAGACCCAGTACTTC.

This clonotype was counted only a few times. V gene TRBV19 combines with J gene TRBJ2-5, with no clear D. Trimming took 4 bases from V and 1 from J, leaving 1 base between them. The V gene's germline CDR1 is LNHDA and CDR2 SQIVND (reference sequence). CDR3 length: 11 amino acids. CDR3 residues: CASSTQETQYF. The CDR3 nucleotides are TGTGCCAGTAGTACCCAAGAGACCCAGTACTTC.

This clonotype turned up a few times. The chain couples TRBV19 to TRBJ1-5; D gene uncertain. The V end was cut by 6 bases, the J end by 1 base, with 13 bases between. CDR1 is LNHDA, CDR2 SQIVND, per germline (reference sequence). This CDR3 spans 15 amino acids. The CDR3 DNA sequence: TGTGCCAGTAGGAATACGGGCCAAAGCAATCAGCCCCAGCATTTT. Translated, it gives CASRNTGQSNQPQHF.

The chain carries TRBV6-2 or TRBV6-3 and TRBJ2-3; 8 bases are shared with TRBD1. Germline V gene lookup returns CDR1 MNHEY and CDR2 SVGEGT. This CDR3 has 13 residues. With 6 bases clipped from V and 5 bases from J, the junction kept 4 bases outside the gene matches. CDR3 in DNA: TGTGCCAGCAGACAGGGGGGTGGAGATACGCAGTATTTT. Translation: CASRQGGGDTQYF.

The CDR3 loop is CASTRTSGRNTGELFF. DNA of the CDR3: TGTGCCAGTACCAGGACTAGCGGGAGGAACACCGGGGAGCTGTTTTTT. The rearrangement uses TRBV19 and TRBJ2-2, with 13 bases matching TRBD2. V was clipped by 7 bases and J by 1 base; unmatched bases: 3. The CDR3 consists of 16 residues. The germline V gene has CDR1 LNHDA and CDR2 SQIVND (reference sequence).

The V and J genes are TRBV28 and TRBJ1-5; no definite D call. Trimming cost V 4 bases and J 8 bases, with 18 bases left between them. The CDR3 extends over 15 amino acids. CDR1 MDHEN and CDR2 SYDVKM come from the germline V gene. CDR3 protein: CASSSGGMLLEPQHF. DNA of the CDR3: TGTGCCAGCAGTTCGGGAGGAATGCTTTTGGAGCCCCAGCATTTT.

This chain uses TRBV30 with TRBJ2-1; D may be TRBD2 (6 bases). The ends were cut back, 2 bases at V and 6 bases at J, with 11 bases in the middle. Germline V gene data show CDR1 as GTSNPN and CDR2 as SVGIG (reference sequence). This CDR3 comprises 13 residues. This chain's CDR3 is CAWSLSSANEQFF. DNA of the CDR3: TGTGCCTGGAGTCTCTCTAGCGCCAATGAGCAGTTCTTC.

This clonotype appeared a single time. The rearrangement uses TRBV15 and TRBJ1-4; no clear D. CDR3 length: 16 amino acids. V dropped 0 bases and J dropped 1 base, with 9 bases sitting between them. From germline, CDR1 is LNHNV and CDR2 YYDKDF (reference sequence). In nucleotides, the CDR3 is TGTGCCACCAGCAGAGACTTCCCTGGAACTAATGAAAAACTGTTTTTT. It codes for CATSRDFPGTNEKLFF.

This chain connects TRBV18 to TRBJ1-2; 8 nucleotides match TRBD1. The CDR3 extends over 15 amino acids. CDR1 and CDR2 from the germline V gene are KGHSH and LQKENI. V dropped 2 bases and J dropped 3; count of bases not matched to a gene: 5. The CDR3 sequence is CASSPGNRGYYGYTF. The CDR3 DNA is TGTGCCAGCTCACCAGGAAACAGGGGGTACTATGGCTACACCTTC.

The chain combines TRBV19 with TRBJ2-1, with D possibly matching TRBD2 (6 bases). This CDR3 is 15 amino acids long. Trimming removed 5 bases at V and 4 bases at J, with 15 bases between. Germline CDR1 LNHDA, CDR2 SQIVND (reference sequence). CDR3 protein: CASSFRLGGYNEQFF. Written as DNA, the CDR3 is TGTGCCAGTAGTTTCAGACTTGGGGGGTACAATGAGCAGTTCTTC.

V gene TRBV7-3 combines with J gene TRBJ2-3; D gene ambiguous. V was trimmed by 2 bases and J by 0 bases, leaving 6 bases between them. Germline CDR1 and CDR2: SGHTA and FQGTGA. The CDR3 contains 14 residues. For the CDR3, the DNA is TGTGCCAGCAGCTTATTACCTAGCACAGATACGCAGTATTTT. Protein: CASSLLPSTDTQYF.

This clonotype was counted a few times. The DNA of the CDR3 is TGCAGTGCTAGTCAACAGGGTAATGGCTACACCTTC. As protein: CSASQQGNGYTF. The gene calls are TRBV20-1 and TRBJ1-2, with D perhaps matching TRBD1 (6 bases). Trimming removed 3 bases at V and 6 bases at J, with 11 bases between. Per germline, CDR1 DFQATT and CDR2 SNEGSKA (reference sequence). CDR3 length: 12 residues.

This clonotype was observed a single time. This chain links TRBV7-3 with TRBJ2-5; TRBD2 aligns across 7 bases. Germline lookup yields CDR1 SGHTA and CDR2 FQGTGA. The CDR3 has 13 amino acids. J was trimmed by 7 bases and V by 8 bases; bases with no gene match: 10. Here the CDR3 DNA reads TGTGCCAGCTCATCCAGCGGGGAAGGGACCCAGTACTTC. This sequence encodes CASSSSGEGTQYF. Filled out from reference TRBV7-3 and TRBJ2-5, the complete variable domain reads GAGVSQTPSNKVTEKGKYVELRCDPISGHTALYWYRQSLGQGPEFLIYFQGTGAADDSGLPNDRFFAVRPEGSVSTLKIQRTERGDSAVYLCASSSSGEGTQYFGPGTRLLVL.

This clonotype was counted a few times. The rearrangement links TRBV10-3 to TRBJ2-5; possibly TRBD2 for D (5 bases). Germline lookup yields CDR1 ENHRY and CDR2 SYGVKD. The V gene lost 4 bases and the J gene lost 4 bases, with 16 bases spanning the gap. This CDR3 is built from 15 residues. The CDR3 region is CAISAGETSAETQYF. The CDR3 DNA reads TGTGCCATCAGTGCTGGGGAGACCTCGGCAGAGACCCAGTACTTC.

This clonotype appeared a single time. The CDR3 DNA reads TGCAGTGCCACGTACCGCACAGATACGCAGTATTTT. Translated, it gives CSATYRTDTQYF. V gene TRBV20-1 combines with J gene TRBJ2-3; D is unclear. Germline assignment: CDR1 DFQATT and CDR2 SNEGSKA (reference sequence). The CDR3 sequence is 12 residues long. Between the trimmed V and J ends, which lost 6 bases and 1 base, there was a span of 8 bases.

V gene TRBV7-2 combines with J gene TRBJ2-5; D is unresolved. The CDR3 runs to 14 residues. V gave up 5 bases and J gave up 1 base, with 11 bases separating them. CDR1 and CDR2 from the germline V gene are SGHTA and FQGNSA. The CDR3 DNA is TGTGCCAGCAGCGCGACTCTGGCCCAAGAGACCCAGTACTTC. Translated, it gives CASSATLAQETQYF.

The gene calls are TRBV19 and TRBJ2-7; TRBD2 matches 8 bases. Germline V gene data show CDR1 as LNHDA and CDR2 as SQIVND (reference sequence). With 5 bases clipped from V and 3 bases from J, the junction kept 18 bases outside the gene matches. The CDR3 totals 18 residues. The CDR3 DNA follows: TGTGCCAGTAGTTCACGGGAGGCGACGGGAGGGCCGAACTACGAGCAGTACTTC. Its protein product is CASSSREATGGPNYEQYF.